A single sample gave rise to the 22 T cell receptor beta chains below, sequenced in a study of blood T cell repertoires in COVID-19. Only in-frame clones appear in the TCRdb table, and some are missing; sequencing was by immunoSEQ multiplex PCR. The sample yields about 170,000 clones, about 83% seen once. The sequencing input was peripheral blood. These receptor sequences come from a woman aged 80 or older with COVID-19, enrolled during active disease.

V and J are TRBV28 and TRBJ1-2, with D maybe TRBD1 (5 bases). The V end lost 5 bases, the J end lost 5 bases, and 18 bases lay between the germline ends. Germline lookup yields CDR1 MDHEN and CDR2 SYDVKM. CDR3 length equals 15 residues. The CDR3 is CASSPPGEGRYGYTF. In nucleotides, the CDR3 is TGTGCCAGCAGTCCCCCGGGGGAAGGGAGGTATGGCTACACCTTC.

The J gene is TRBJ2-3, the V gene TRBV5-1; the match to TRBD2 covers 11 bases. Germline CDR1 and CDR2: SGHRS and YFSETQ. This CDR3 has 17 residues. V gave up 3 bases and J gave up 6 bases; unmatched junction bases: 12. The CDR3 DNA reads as TGCGCCAGCAGCTCATCTAGCGGGAGGTCCTTCGGGGATACGCAGTATTTT. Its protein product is CASSSSSGRSFGDTQYF.

CDR3 in amino acids: CASSGLAGVSSYNEQFF. The CDR3, as DNA: TGTGCCAGTAGTGGACTAGCGGGGGTGAGCTCCTACAATGAGCAGTTCTTC. The chain employs TRBV19 and TRBJ2-1; the match to TRBD2 covers 13 bases. The V segment lost 5 bases and the J segment 0 bases; nucleotides outside the gene matches: 4. The length of the CDR3 is 17 residues. CDR1 and CDR2 from the germline V gene are LNHDA and SQIVND (reference sequence).

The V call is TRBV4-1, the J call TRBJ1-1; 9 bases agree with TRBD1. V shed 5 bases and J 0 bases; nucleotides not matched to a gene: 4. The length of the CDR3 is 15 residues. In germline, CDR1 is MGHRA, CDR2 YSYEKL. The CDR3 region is CASSKQGAVNTEAFF. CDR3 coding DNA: TGCGCCAGCAGCAAACAGGGGGCCGTGAACACTGAAGCTTTCTTT.

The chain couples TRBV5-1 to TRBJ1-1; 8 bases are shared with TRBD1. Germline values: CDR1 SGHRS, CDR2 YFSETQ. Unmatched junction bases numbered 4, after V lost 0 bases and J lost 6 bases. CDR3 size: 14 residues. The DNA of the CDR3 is TGCGCCAGCAGCTTGGCGCAGGGGGCCTCTGAAGCTTTCTTT. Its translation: CASSLAQGASEAFF.

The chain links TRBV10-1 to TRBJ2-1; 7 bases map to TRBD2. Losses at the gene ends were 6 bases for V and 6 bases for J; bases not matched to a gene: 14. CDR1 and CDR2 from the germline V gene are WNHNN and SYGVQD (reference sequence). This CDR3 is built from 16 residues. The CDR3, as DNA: TGCGCCAGCAGCCCCTCGGGGGGAGGGTGGGTCAATGAGCAGTTCTTC. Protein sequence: CASSPSGGGWVNEQFF.

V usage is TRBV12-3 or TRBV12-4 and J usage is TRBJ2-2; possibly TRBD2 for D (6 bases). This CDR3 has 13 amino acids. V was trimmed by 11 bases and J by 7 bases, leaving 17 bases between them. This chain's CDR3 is CAVGGPGSGELFF. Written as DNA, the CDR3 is TGTGCCGTCGGAGGGCCGGGGAGCGGGGAGCTGTTTTTT.

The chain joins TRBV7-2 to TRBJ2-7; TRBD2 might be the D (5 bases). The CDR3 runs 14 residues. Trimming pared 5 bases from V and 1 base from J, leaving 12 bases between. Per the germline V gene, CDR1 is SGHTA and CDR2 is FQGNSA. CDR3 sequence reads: CASSPNPGSYEQYF. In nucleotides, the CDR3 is TGTGCCAGCAGCCCAAACCCGGGGTCCTACGAGCAGTACTTC.

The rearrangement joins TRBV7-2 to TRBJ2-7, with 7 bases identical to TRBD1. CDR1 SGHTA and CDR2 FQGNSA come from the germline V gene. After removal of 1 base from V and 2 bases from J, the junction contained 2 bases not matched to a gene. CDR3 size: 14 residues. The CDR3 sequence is CASSLVQGAYEQYF. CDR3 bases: TGTGCCAGCAGCTTAGTCCAGGGGGCCTACGAGCAGTACTTC.

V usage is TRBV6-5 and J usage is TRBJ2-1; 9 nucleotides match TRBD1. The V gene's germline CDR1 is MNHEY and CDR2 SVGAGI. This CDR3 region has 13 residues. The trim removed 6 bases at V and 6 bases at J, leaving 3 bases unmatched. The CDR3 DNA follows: TGTGCCAGCAGCGGGACAGGGATCAATGAGCAGTTCTTC. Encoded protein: CASSGTGINEQFF.

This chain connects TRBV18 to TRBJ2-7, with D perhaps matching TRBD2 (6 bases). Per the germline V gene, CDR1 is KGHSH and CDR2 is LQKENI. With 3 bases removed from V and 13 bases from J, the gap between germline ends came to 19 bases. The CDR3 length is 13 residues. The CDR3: CASSPLDSGRFYF. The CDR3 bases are TGTGCCAGCTCACCCCTCGACTCGGGGAGGTTTTACTTC.

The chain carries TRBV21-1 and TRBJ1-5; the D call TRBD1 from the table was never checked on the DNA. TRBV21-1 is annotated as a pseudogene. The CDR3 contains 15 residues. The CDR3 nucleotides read TGTGCCAGGAATTTACAGGGGAACTCCGATCAGCCCCAGCATTTT. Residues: CARNLQGNSDQPQHF.

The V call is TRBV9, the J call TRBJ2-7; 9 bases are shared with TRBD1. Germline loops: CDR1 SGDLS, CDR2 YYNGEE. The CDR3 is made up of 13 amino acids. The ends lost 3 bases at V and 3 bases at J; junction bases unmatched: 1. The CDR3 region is CASSGTGDYEQYF. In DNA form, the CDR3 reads TGTGCCAGCAGCGGGACAGGGGACTACGAGCAGTACTTC.

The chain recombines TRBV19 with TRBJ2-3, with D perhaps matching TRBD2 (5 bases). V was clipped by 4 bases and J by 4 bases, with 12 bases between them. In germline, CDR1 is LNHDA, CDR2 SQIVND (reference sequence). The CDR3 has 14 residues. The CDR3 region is CASSKALAPDTQYF. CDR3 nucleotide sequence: TGTGCCAGTAGTAAGGCCCTAGCACCAGATACGCAGTATTTT. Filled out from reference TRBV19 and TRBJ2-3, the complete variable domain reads DGGITQSPKYLFRKEGQNVTLSCEQNLNHDAMYWYRQDPGQGLRLIYYSQIVNDFQKGDIAEGYSVSREKKESFPLTVTSAQKNPTAFYLCASSKALAPDTQYFGPGTRLTVL.

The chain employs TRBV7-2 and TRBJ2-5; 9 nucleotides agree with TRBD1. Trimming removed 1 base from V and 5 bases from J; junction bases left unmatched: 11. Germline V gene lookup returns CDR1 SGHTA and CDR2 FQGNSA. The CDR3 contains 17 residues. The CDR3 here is CASSLVKNRGLGETQYF. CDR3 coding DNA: TGTGCCAGCAGCTTAGTAAAAAACAGGGGGCTTGGGGAGACCCAGTACTTC.

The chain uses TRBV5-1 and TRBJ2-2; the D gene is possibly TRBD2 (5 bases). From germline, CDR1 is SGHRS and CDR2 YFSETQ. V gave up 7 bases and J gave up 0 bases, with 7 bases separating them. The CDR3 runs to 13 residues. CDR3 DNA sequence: TGCGCCAGCGAGGGCGCGAACACCGGGGAGCTGTTTTTT. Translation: CASEGANTGELFF.

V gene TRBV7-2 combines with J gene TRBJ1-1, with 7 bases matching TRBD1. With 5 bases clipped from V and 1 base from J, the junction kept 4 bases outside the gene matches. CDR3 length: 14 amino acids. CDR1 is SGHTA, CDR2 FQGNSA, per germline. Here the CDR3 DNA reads TGTGCCAGCAGCCCCGGGACAGCGAACACTGAAGCTTTCTTT. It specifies CASSPGTANTEAFF.

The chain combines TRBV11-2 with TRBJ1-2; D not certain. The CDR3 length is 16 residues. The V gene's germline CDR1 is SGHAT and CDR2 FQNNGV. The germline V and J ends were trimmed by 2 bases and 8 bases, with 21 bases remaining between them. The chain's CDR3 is CASSLSPPGTKRGYTF. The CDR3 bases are TGTGCCAGCAGCTTAAGCCCGCCCGGCACAAAGAGGGGCTACACCTTC.

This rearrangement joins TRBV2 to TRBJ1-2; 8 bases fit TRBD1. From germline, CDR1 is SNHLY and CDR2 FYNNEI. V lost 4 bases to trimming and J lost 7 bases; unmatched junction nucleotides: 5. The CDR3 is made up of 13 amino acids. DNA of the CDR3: TGTGCCAGCAGTGTGGACAGGGCGGGTGGCTACACCTTC. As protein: CASSVDRAGGYTF.

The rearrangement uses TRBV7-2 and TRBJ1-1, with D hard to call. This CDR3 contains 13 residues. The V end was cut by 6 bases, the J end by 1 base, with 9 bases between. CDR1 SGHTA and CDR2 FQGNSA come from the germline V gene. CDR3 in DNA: TGTGCCAGCAGTGGACGGGGGAACACTGAAGCTTTCTTT. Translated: CASSGRGNTEAFF.

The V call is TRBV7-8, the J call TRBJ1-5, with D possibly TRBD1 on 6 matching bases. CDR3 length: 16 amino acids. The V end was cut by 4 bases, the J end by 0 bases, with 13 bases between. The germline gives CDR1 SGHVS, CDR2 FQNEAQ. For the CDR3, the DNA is TGTGCCAGCAGCTCCCCGGACAGCTATAGCAATCAGCCCCAGCATTTT. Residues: CASSSPDSYSNQPQHF.

The CDR3 DNA is TGTGCCAGCAGCCTCACAGGGGGCAGGGATCAGTACTTC. The encoded protein is CASSLTGGRDQYF. V and J are TRBV5-4 and TRBJ2-7; 9 bases agree with TRBD1. Germline V CDR1 and CDR2: SGHNT, YYREEE (reference sequence). The CDR3 loop spans 13 amino acids. J gave up 10 bases and V 4 bases, and 9 bases lay outside the gene matches.